A single sample gave rise to the 21 T cell receptor beta chains below, sequenced in a study of Ad26.COV2.S vaccination and SARS-CoV-2 variants. Regarding treatment: roughly 18 received Ad26.COV2.S at low or high dose, single or two shots; 5 received placebo; per-sample allocation not given. The study sampled participants on day 63 after the first vaccine or placebo injection. The repertoire was sequenced with immunoSEQ multiplex PCR; TCRdb's copy has only in-frame clones and lacks some. The sample comprises about 460,000 clones, roughly 87% of which are singletons, and about 1.5% rests with the top ten. The source was peripheral blood, collected in a trial of Ad26.COV2.S vaccine versus placebo. These receptors came from a person between 18 and 60 years old who received the Ad26.COV2.S COVID-19 vaccine or a placebo.

V and J are TRBV6-5 and TRBJ1-1; D unresolved. Germline loops: CDR1 MNHEY, CDR2 SVGAGI. This CDR3 contains 15 residues. V was shortened by 2 bases and J by 1 base, with 11 bases between the two germline ends. The CDR3, as DNA: TGTGCCAGCAGTTACACCACTGGACCGAACACTGAAGCTTTCTTT. This sequence encodes CASSYTTGPNTEAFF.

The chain has TRBV23-1 and TRBJ2-5, with TRBD1 matching 8 bases. TRBV23-1 is an ORF, and what it does is uncertain. The CDR3 runs 20 residues. V lost 2 bases, J lost 0 bases, and 17 bases stayed unmatched. For the CDR3, the DNA is TGCGCCAGCAGTCAAACCATTGCTCACCCGGGACAGGAGTACCAAGAGACCCAGTACTTC. It encodes CASSQTIAHPGQEYQETQYF.

This chain links TRBV7-2 with TRBJ1-4; tentative D call: TRBD1 (5 bases). V lost 6 bases to trimming and J lost 7 bases, with 12 bases between them. This CDR3 is 13 amino acids long. Germline CDR1 and CDR2: SGHTA and FQGNSA. In nucleotides, the CDR3 is TGTGCCAGCAGACGCCGGAGGGGTGAAAAACTGTTTTTT. Translated: CASRRRRGEKLFF. Drawing the rest from reference TRBV7-2 and TRBJ1-4, the complete variable domain is GAGVSQSPSNKVTEKGKDVELRCDPISGHTALYWYRQSLGQGLEFLIYFQGNSAPDKSGLPSDRFSAERTGGSVSTLTIQRTQQEDSAVYLCASRRRRGEKLFFGSGTQLSVL.

The chain joins TRBV5-1 to TRBJ2-7, with TRBD1 matching 8 bases. The V and J ends lost 4 bases and 1 base, in that order; junction bases with no gene match: 7. Germline lookup yields CDR1 SGHRS and CDR2 YFSETQ. The CDR3 has 15 amino acids. CDR3 protein: CASSPSRGRSYEQYF. CDR3 DNA: TGCGCCAGCAGCCCAAGCAGGGGGCGTTCCTACGAGCAGTACTTC.

The chain has TRBV19 and TRBJ1-1; a possible D gene is TRBD1 (5 bases). The CDR3 is 13 residues long. Per germline, CDR1 LNHDA and CDR2 SQIVND (reference sequence). The V gene lost 5 bases and the J gene lost 1 base, with 8 bases spanning the gap. CDR3 in amino acids: CASSVRENTEAFF. The DNA for the CDR3 is TGTGCCAGTAGTGTCAGGGAGAACACTGAAGCTTTCTTT.

The V gene is TRBV29-1, the J gene TRBJ2-4; possibly TRBD1 for D (6 bases). Germline assignment: CDR1 SQVTM and CDR2 ANQGSEA. The germline V and J ends were trimmed by 0 bases and 0 bases, with 18 bases remaining between them. The CDR3 totals 18 residues. As DNA, the CDR3 is TGCAGCGTTGAAGATCGTATAAGGGGGACGTTAGCCAAAAACATTCAGTACTTC. Translated: CSVEDRIRGTLAKNIQYF.

V gene TRBV3-1 (or the pseudogene TRBV3-2) combines with J gene TRBJ1-1, with a tentative D call TRBD1 (6 bases). The germline V gene encodes CDR1 LGHDT and CDR2 YNNKEL (reference sequence). Trimming removed 5 bases at V and 11 bases at J, with 18 bases between. The CDR3 length is 13 residues. CDR3 protein: CASSSEGQFGAFF. The CDR3 coding sequence is TGTGCCAGCAGCTCAGAAGGACAGTTTGGCGCTTTCTTT.

The chain has TRBV28 and TRBJ1-2; D is possibly TRBD1 (5 bases). V gave up 5 bases and J gave up 2 bases, with 18 bases separating them. In germline, CDR1 is MDHEN, CDR2 SYDVKM. This CDR3 comprises 16 residues. The CDR3 nucleotides read TGTGCCAGCAGTGTCTTAGGCGTGTCAGGGAACTATGGCTACACCTTC. Translating gives CASSVLGVSGNYGYTF.

The rearrangement uses TRBV6-6 and TRBJ1-5; TRBD1 agrees at 9 bases. The V gene end was trimmed by 4 bases and the J gene end by 5 bases; junction bases not matched to a gene: 6. The CDR3 consists of 15 residues. CDR1 is MNHNY, CDR2 SVGAGI, per germline (reference sequence). CDR3 amino acids: CASSSIQGADQPQHF. CDR3 DNA: TGTGCCAGCAGTTCCATACAGGGGGCGGATCAGCCCCAGCATTTT.

V gene TRBV29-1 combines with J gene TRBJ1-3, with D hard to call. Trimming shortened V by 4 bases and J by 0 bases, and 19 bases separated the two germline ends. The length of the CDR3 is 17 residues. Germline CDR1 SQVTM, CDR2 ANQGSEA. The CDR3 reads CSVGGGGMGFSGNTIYF. CDR3 DNA sequence: TGCAGCGTTGGAGGTGGAGGAATGGGATTCTCTGGAAACACCATATATTTT.

The rearrangement uses TRBV27 and TRBJ2-3, with TRBD2 matching over 8 bases. The CDR3 length is 14 residues. The V and J ends lost 6 bases and 1 base, in that order; junction bases with no gene match: 3. Germline loops: CDR1 MNHEY, CDR2 SMNVEV (reference sequence). CDR3 region: CASRLSGGTDTQYF. The CDR3 nucleotides read TGTGCCAGCAGACTTAGCGGGGGCACAGATACGCAGTATTTT.

This clone showed up just a few times. This rearrangement joins TRBV25-1 to TRBJ1-6; 7 bases fit TRBD1. The CDR3 is 14 amino acids. J was trimmed by 7 bases and V by 4 bases; bases with no gene match: 4. The germline V gene encodes CDR1 MGHDK and CDR2 SYGVNS. CDR3 sequence: CASSVDRPNSPLHF. Written as DNA, the CDR3 is TGTGCCAGCAGTGTGGACAGGCCCAATTCACCCCTCCACTTT.

J is TRBJ2-1 and V is TRBV27, with TRBD2 identical over 8 bases. The CDR3 contains 15 residues. Germline values: CDR1 MNHEY, CDR2 SMNVEV (reference sequence). V lost 6 bases to trimming and J lost 6 bases; unmatched junction nucleotides: 10. CDR3 region: CASRIYSGARNEQFF. The CDR3 region has the DNA TGTGCCAGCAGGATCTATAGCGGGGCCCGCAATGAGCAGTTCTTC.

The chain links TRBV7-2 to TRBJ2-7; 11 nucleotides agree with TRBD1. Germline CDR1 and CDR2: SGHTA and FQGNSA. The ends lost 4 bases at V and 2 bases at J; junction bases unmatched: 7. CDR3 length equals 16 residues. CDR3 in amino acids: CASSYTPGQGAYEQYF. The CDR3 coding sequence is TGTGCCAGCAGCTATACCCCGGGACAGGGGGCCTACGAGCAGTACTTC.

The chain recombines TRBV6-5 with TRBJ2-1; TRBD2 matches at 9 bases. This CDR3 contains 14 residues. V gave up 7 bases and J gave up 4 bases; unmatched junction bases: 5. Germline lookup yields CDR1 MNHEY and CDR2 SVGAGI. CDR3 protein: CASKASGAYNEQFF. DNA for the CDR3: TGTGCCAGCAAAGCTAGCGGGGCGTACAATGAGCAGTTCTTC.

The gene calls are TRBV7-9 and TRBJ2-7; D possibly corresponds to TRBD1 (6 bases). Germline assignment: CDR1 SEHNR and CDR2 FQNEAQ (reference sequence). Trimming left V 5 bases short and J 2 bases short, with 13 bases between. CDR3 length: 14 residues. CDR3 nucleotide sequence: TGTGCCAGCAGCCGACGGGACATCGCCTACGAGCAGTACTTC. Translation gives CASSRRDIAYEQYF.

V gene TRBV4-1 combines with J gene TRBJ1-6; D is perhaps TRBD1 (5 bases). Looked up from germline, CDR1 is MGHRA and CDR2 is YSYEKL. Trimming took 0 bases from V and 4 from J, leaving 10 bases between them. This CDR3 has 16 amino acids. The CDR3 DNA sequence: TGCGCCAGCAGCCAAGATTCGGGACGGTATAATTCACCCCTCCACTTT. Translation: CASSQDSGRYNSPLHF.

J is TRBJ2-3 and V is TRBV2; TRBD1 matches 8 bases. Germline V gene data show CDR1 as SNHLY and CDR2 as FYNNEI. The V and J ends lost 4 bases and 2 bases, in that order; junction bases with no gene match: 5. The CDR3 runs to 15 residues. The DNA for the CDR3 is TGTGCCAGCAGTGGGCAGGGGGCATTCACAGATACGCAGTATTTT. This codes for CASSGQGAFTDTQYF.

The genes are TRBV19 and TRBJ1-5; no clear D gene. The CDR3 has 15 amino acids. The ends were cut back, 1 base at V and 3 bases at J, with 10 bases in the middle. CDR1 is LNHDA and CDR2 is SQIVND in the germline V gene (reference sequence). As DNA, the CDR3 is TGTGCCAGTAGTATAGGGGAGACACCCAATCAGCCCCAGCATTTT. This sequence encodes CASSIGETPNQPQHF.

The rearrangement uses TRBV7-9 and TRBJ2-7, with a tentative D call TRBD2 (6 bases). Germline assignment: CDR1 SEHNR and CDR2 FQNEAQ (reference sequence). CDR3 size: 15 residues. V lost 3 bases and J lost 1, with 13 bases in between. The CDR3 sequence is CASSLAGLPSYEQYF. The CDR3 DNA is TGTGCCAGCAGCTTGGCGGGACTTCCTTCCTACGAGCAGTACTTC.

This clone is a singleton in its sample. The J gene is TRBJ2-2, the V gene TRBV28; the D gene is possibly TRBD1 (6 bases). With 5 bases removed from V and 7 bases from J, the gap between germline ends came to 20 bases. The CDR3 has 16 residues. Germline V gene lookup returns CDR1 MDHEN and CDR2 SYDVKM. The CDR3 region has the DNA TGTGCCAGCAGTGGCCACCAACAGGGCTTGGGCGGGGAGCTGTTTTTT. This translates into CASSGHQQGLGGELFF.